The 12 T cell receptor beta chains in this list originate from one sample, sequenced in a study of T cell responses to AZD1222 COVID-19 vaccine. Measured with immunoSEQ multiplex PCR; TCRdb has only the in-frame clones, and not every one. The table lists under 150,000 clones, approximately 90% of them singletons, with approximately 2.6% in the top ten. This material consisted of peripheral blood, taken on day 0 of AZD1222 vaccination. Receptors originate from an adult in good health.

This clone was seen just once. The chain is built from TRBV15 and TRBJ1-4; no reliable D call. The CDR3 has 12 amino acids. The germline CDR1 and CDR2 sequences are LNHNV and YYDKDF (reference sequence). The V and J ends lost 6 bases and 8 bases respectively, with 10 bases between them. The CDR3 is CATRGVREKLFF. The CDR3 nucleotides are TGTGCCACCAGGGGAGTTAGAGAAAAACTGTTTTTT. Variable domain in full (rest from reference TRBV15 and TRBJ1-4): DAMVIQNPRYQVTQFGKPVTLSCSQTLNHNVMYWYQQKSSQAPKLLFHYYDKDFNNEADTPDNFQSRRPNTSFCFLDIRSPGLGDTAMYLCATRGVREKLFFGSGTQLSVL.

The chain employs TRBV7-3 and TRBJ2-3; D is unresolved. The V end was cut by 3 bases, the J end by 0 bases, with 10 bases between. Germline lookup yields CDR1 SGHTA and CDR2 FQGTGA. This CDR3 region has 15 residues. For the CDR3, the DNA is TGTGCCAGCAGCTTCAGCTCCACTAGCACAGATACGCAGTATTTT. Amino acid sequence: CASSFSSTSTDTQYF.

The V and J genes are TRBV5-6 and TRBJ1-5; no clear D. Germline loops: CDR1 SGHDT, CDR2 YYEEEE. This CDR3 is 15 amino acids long. V was cut by 1 base and J by 13 bases, with 21 bases left in between. This CDR3 is CASSLKALSPYEQHF. In DNA form, the CDR3 reads TGTGCCAGCAGCTTGAAAGCCCTCAGTCCTTATGAGCAGCATTTT. Variable domain in full (rest from reference TRBV5-6 and TRBJ1-5): DAGVTQSPTHLIKTRGQQVTLRCSPKSGHDTVSWYQQALGQGPQFIFQYYEEEERQRGNFPDRFSGHQFPNYSSELNVNALLLGDSALYLCASSLKALSPYEQHFGDGTRLSIL.

The rearrangement links TRBV7-3 to TRBJ2-1; D is tentatively TRBD1 or TRBD2 (5 bases each). Trimming took off 5 bases at V and 4 bases at J, with 18 bases between the two ends. Looked up from germline, CDR1 is SGHTA and CDR2 is FQGTGA. The CDR3 loop spans 16 amino acids. CDR3 region: CASSPTPGPAYNEQFF. The CDR3 DNA is TGTGCCAGCAGCCCTACACCGGGACCCGCATACAATGAGCAGTTCTTC.

The genes are TRBV4-1 and TRBJ2-1; D ambiguous. This CDR3 region has 14 residues. Between the trimmed V and J ends, which lost 2 bases and 8 bases, there was a span of 13 bases. CDR1 and CDR2 (germline): MGHRA, YSYEKL. The CDR3, as DNA: TGCGCCAGCAGCCAATGGCTTGGACCCGATGAGCAGTTCTTC. This gives the protein CASSQWLGPDEQFF.

This clone occurred a few times. At one end the junction does not follow the germline gene, possibly because of a read error. The J gene is TRBJ2-7, the V gene TRBV28; 7 bases are shared with TRBD1. The CDR3 has 12 residues. The germline CDR1 and CDR2 sequences are MDHEN and SYDVKM. CDR3 DNA sequence: TGTGCCAGCAGTTTAGGCCCCAAGGGGGCGGTCTTC. Encoded protein: CASSLGPKGAVF.

This chain links TRBV29-1 with TRBJ1-3; D ambiguous. This CDR3 spans 11 amino acids. CDR1 is SQVTM and CDR2 is ANQGSEA in the germline V gene. V was pared by 5 bases and J by 4 bases, with 6 bases between. The CDR3 here is CSVTKGNTIYF. In DNA, the CDR3 is TGCAGCGTTACGAAGGGAAACACCATATATTTT.

This clone has just one count. V usage is TRBV10-3 and J usage is TRBJ2-7; tentative D call: TRBD1 (6 bases). This CDR3 is built from 15 residues. Trimming shortened V by 5 bases and J by 5 bases, and 19 bases separated the two germline ends. The germline V gene has CDR1 ENHRY and CDR2 SYGVKD. CDR3 nucleotide sequence: TGTGCCATCAGTAATACTGACAGGTTCCCGGACGAGCAGTACTTC. Translation gives CAISNTDRFPDEQYF.

This sequence joins TRBV11-2 and TRBJ2-6, with TRBD1 matching over 9 bases. The ends lost 6 bases at V and 0 bases at J; junction bases unmatched: 9. The CDR3 sequence is 18 residues long. From germline, CDR1 is SGHAT and CDR2 FQNNGV. The CDR3 DNA reads TGTGCCAGCAGTTACCGGGACAGGGATTACTCTGGGGCCAACGTCCTGACTTTC. Protein product: CASSYRDRDYSGANVLTF.

This chain uses TRBV14 with TRBJ2-5, with D unclear. Per the germline V gene, CDR1 is SGHDN and CDR2 is FVKESK. With 1 base removed from V and 4 bases from J, the gap between germline ends came to 7 bases. The CDR3 is 13 amino acids. The CDR3 coding sequence is TGTGCCAGCAGCCAAGTTTGGGGAGAGACCCAGTACTTC. This codes for CASSQVWGETQYF. Variable domain in full (rest from reference TRBV14 and TRBJ2-5): EAGVTQFPSHSVIEKGQTVTLRCDPISGHDNLYWYRRVMGKEIKFLLHFVKESKQDESGMPNNRFLAERTGGTYSTLKVQPAELEDSGVYFCASSQVWGETQYFGPGTRLLVL.

The chain carries TRBV6-4 and TRBJ1-2, with 8 bases identical to TRBD1. There are 14 residues in the CDR3. V dropped 5 bases and J dropped 2; count of bases not matched to a gene: 4. In germline, CDR1 is MRHNA, CDR2 SNTAGT. The CDR3 sequence is CASSPGGSNYGYTF. CDR3 DNA: TGTGCCAGCAGTCCAGGGGGCAGCAACTATGGCTACACCTTC.

This chain connects TRBV15 to TRBJ1-1, with D uncertain. Germline loops: CDR1 LNHNV, CDR2 YYDKDF (reference sequence). The CDR3 loop spans 11 amino acids. With 0 bases removed from V and 11 bases from J, the gap between germline ends came to 7 bases. CDR3 loop: CATSRDPEAFF. For the CDR3, the DNA is TGTGCCACCAGCAGAGATCCGGAGGCTTTCTTT.